The rows below give T cell receptor beta chains drawn from one sample of a study of cytomegalovirus exposure and HLA in healthy donors. Some clones are missing from TCRdb's copy, which holds only in-frame ones; the method was immunoSEQ multiplex PCR. The data show over 70,000 clones, roughly three quarters seen once. The sample consisted of PBMCs. These receptors originate from a woman aged 45-59 years in good health and CMV-seropositive. CDR3s include the opening cysteine and the closing phenylalanine or tryptophan. The order of the fields is J gene, CDR3 length, V gene, CDR3 protein.

j_call: TRBJ2-5; cdr3_length: 16; v_call: TRBV9; cdr3_aa: CASSLGLAGRQETQYF
j_call: TRBJ1-6; cdr3_length: 14; v_call: TRBV5-1; cdr3_aa: CASSLEDSGSPLHF
j_call: TRBJ1-4; cdr3_length: 15; v_call: TRBV6-1; cdr3_aa: CASSTTGGTNEKLFF
j_call: TRBJ2-1; cdr3_length: 15; v_call: TRBV27; cdr3_aa: CASSLYPPTSNEQFF
j_call: TRBJ2-3; cdr3_length: 14; v_call: TRBV19; cdr3_aa: CAGSIIQGADTQYF
j_call: TRBJ1-2; cdr3_length: 12; v_call: TRBV6-6; cdr3_aa: CASSGQGYGYTF
j_call: TRBJ1-1; cdr3_length: 15; v_call: TRBV7-8; cdr3_aa: CASSQTTGMNTEAFF
j_call: TRBJ1-1; cdr3_length: 14; v_call: TRBV5-8; cdr3_aa: CASSLEIQNTEAFF
j_call: TRBJ1-5; cdr3_length: 13; v_call: TRBV6-5; cdr3_aa: CASRTGTNQPQHF
j_call: TRBJ2-2; cdr3_length: 16; v_call: TRBV7-3; cdr3_aa: CASSLARDRGTGELFF
j_call: TRBJ2-3; cdr3_length: 15; v_call: TRBV5-1; cdr3_aa: CASSLTTPSTDTQYF
j_call: TRBJ1-6; cdr3_length: 17; v_call: TRBV19; cdr3_aa: CASSMGNRPALNSPLHF
j_call: TRBJ1-1; cdr3_length: 12; v_call: TRBV2; cdr3_aa: CASFKNQGVAFF
j_call: TRBJ2-7; cdr3_length: 18; v_call: TRBV2; cdr3_aa: CASKGRSFGQGGTYEQYF
j_call: TRBJ2-3; cdr3_length: 13; v_call: TRBV29-1; cdr3_aa: CSVEFLSTDTQYF
j_call: TRBJ2-1; cdr3_length: 12; v_call: TRBV9; cdr3_aa: CASSLRGYEQFF
j_call: TRBJ2-5; cdr3_length: 17; v_call: TRBV4-1; cdr3_aa: CASKDLLASGGKETQYF
j_call: TRBJ1-6; cdr3_length: 13; v_call: TRBV11-3; cdr3_aa: CASSLGGGSPLHF
j_call: TRBJ2-3; cdr3_length: 15; v_call: TRBV6-5; cdr3_aa: CASSPLAGGADTQYF
j_call: TRBJ1-4; cdr3_length: 13; v_call: TRBV5-1; cdr3_aa: CASSLAGRGKLFF
j_call: TRBJ2-1; cdr3_length: 14; v_call: TRBV6-1; cdr3_aa: CASSELVELNEQFF
j_call: TRBJ2-5; cdr3_length: 15; v_call: TRBV7-8; cdr3_aa: CASSLGPGPQETQYF
j_call: TRBJ1-4; cdr3_length: 14; v_call: TRBV19; cdr3_aa: CASREVGGNEKLFF
j_call: TRBJ1-1; cdr3_length: 16; v_call: TRBV28; cdr3_aa: CASSYGWGGERAEAFF
j_call: TRBJ2-1; cdr3_length: 13; v_call: TRBV7-9; cdr3_aa: CASSFRNFDEQFF
j_call: TRBJ2-3; cdr3_length: 13; v_call: TRBV6-1; cdr3_aa: CASSLTIPDTQYF
j_call: TRBJ1-4; cdr3_length: 13; v_call: TRBV19; cdr3_aa: CASGGTGSEKLFF
j_call: TRBJ2-1; cdr3_length: 17; v_call: TRBV5-4; cdr3_aa: CASSLSAIAGLNNEQFF
j_call: TRBJ2-5; cdr3_length: 12; v_call: TRBV7-9; cdr3_aa: CASRVASETQYF
j_call: TRBJ2-1; cdr3_length: 13; v_call: TRBV7-9; cdr3_aa: CASSLEEGQKQFF
j_call: TRBJ1-3; cdr3_length: 16; v_call: TRBV19; cdr3_aa: CASARGPISTGNTIYF
j_call: TRBJ2-4; cdr3_length: 16; v_call: TRBV7-9; cdr3_aa: CSSSQGAGLAKNIQYF
j_call: TRBJ2-7; cdr3_length: 17; v_call: TRBV13; cdr3_aa: CASSLGERGGAAYEQYF
j_call: TRBJ2-3; cdr3_length: 13; v_call: TRBV5-1; cdr3_aa: CASGSEGTDTQYF
j_call: TRBJ2-7; cdr3_length: 14; v_call: TRBV7-2; cdr3_aa: CASSLLLLSYEQYF
j_call: TRBJ1-1; cdr3_length: 15; v_call: TRBV6-1; cdr3_aa: CASRAGAALNTEAFF
j_call: TRBJ2-5; cdr3_length: 13; v_call: TRBV19; cdr3_aa: CASSTGLVETQYF
j_call: TRBJ2-1; cdr3_length: 23; v_call: TRBV15; cdr3_aa: CATSRDSIFDGREGPRSYNEQFF
j_call: TRBJ2-1; cdr3_length: 13; v_call: TRBV14; cdr3_aa: CASSHGGAAEQFF
j_call: TRBJ2-6; cdr3_length: 15; v_call: TRBV25-1; cdr3_aa: CASSRGQTGANVLTF
j_call: TRBJ1-3; cdr3_length: 15; v_call: TRBV5-1; cdr3_aa: CASRAQGESGNTIYF
j_call: TRBJ1-4; cdr3_length: 14; v_call: TRBV7-9; cdr3_aa: CAHGQGSTNEKLFF
j_call: TRBJ2-4; cdr3_length: 14; v_call: TRBV2; cdr3_aa: CASGGAIAKNIQYF
j_call: TRBJ1-5; cdr3_length: 13; v_call: TRBV19; cdr3_aa: CASSIPPGGPQHF
j_call: TRBJ2-5; cdr3_length: 15; v_call: TRBV9; cdr3_aa: CASSPGASGSETQYF
j_call: TRBJ2-7; cdr3_length: 15; v_call: TRBV6-5; cdr3_aa: CASRPDRDSPYEQYF
j_call: TRBJ2-7; cdr3_length: 17; v_call: TRBV19; cdr3_aa: CASSIDGAGLSSYEQYF
j_call: TRBJ1-1; cdr3_length: 14; v_call: TRBV6-5; cdr3_aa: CASSYYGSGTEAFF
j_call: TRBJ2-6; cdr3_length: 16; v_call: TRBV5-1; cdr3_aa: CASRADHFTGANVLTF
j_call: TRBJ2-7; cdr3_length: 11; v_call: TRBV2; cdr3_aa: CASSAFGEQYF
j_call: TRBJ1-1; cdr3_length: 12; v_call: TRBV4-2; cdr3_aa: CASSPWTGGAFF
j_call: TRBJ2-2; cdr3_length: 17; v_call: TRBV5-1; cdr3_aa: CASSLVSGTVNTGELFF
j_call: TRBJ2-7; cdr3_length: 13; v_call: TRBV6-1; cdr3_aa: CASSVEYAYEQYF
j_call: TRBJ2-3; cdr3_length: 12; v_call: TRBV7-9; cdr3_aa: CASSSGTDTQYF
j_call: TRBJ1-1; cdr3_length: 16; v_call: TRBV19; cdr3_aa: CASSMSRGRMNTEAFF